The source of this T cell receptor (beta chain) is a study of T cells expressing NK-cell markers. Study-level background: Sorted CD3+CD56+NKG2C+, CD3+CD56+NKG2C- and CD3+CD56-NKG2C+ T cells provided the TCR beta repertoires.

The V gene's germline CDR1 is MNHNS and CDR2 SASEGT. CDR3 length: 13 amino acids. TCR beta libraries carry UMIs added by 5'RACE template switching. Reprocessing the 5' RACE reads, TCRdb reports a single entry for every CDR3 protein and omits DNA. Its table lists about 260,000 distinct CDR3 sequences. Study results and caveats: Expanded NKG2C+ T cell clones had unclear HCMV specificity. Dominant NKG2C+ clonotypes accounted for about 1.0-8% of CD8+ T cells in more than 5 donors.

Of note for this clonotype: Its antigen remains unidentified.

The clonotype was recovered from a woman between 18 and 69 years old in good health. Sequences were obtained from blood T cells: a sorted CD56 or NKG2C T cell subset, CD4+ or CD8+ T cells, or bulk PBMC T cells (not recorded which). V gene TRBV6-1 combines with J gene TRBJ1-2; with no DNA, the TCRdb D assignment of TRBD1 cannot be verified. CDR3 amino acids: CASSITGGYGYTF.